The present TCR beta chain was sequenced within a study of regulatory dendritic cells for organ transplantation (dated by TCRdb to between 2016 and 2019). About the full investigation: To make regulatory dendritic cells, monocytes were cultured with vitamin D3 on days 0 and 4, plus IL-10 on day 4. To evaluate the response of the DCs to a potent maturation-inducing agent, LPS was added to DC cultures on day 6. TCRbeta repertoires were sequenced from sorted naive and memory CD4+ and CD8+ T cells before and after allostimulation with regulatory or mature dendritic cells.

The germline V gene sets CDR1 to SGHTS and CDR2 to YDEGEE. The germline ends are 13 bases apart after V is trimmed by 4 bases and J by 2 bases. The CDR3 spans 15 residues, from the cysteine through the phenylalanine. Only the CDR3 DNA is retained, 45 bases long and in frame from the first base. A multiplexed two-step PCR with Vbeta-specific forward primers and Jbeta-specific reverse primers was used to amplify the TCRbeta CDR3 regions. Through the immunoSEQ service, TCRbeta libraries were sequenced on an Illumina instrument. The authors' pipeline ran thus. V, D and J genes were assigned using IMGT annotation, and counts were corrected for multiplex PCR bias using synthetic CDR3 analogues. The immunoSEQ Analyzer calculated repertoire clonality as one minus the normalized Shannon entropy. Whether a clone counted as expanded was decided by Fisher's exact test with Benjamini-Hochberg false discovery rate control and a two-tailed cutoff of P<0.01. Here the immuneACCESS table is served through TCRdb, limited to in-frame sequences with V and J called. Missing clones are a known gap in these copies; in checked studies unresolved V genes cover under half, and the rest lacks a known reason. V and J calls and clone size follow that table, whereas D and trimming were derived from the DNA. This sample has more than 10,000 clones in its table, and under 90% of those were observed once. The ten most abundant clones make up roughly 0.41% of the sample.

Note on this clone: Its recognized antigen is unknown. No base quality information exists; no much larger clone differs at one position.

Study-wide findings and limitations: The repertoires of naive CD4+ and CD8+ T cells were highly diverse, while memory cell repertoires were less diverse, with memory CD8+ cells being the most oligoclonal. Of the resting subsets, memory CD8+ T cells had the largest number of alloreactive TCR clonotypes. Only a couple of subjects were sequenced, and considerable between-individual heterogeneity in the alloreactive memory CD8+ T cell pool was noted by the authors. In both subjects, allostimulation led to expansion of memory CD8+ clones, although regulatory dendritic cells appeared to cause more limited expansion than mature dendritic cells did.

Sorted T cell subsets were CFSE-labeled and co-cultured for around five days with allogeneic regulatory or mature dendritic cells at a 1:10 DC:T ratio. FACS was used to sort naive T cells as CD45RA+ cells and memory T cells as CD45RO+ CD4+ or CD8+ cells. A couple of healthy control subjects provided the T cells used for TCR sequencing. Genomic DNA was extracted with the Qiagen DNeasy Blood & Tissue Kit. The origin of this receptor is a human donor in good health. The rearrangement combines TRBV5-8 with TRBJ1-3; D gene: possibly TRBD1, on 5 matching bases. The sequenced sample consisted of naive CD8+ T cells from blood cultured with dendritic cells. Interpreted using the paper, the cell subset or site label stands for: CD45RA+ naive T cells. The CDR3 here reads CASSPTGLTGNTIYF. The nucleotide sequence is TGTGCCAGCAGCCCCACGGGACTTACTGGAAACACCATATATTTT. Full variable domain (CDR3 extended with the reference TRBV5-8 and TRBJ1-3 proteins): EAGVTQSPTHLIKTRGQQATLRCSPISGHTSVYWYQQALGLGLQFLLWYDEGEERNRGNFPPRFSGRQFPNYSSELNVNALELEDSALYLCASSPTGLTGNTIYFGEGSWLTVV.